The rows below give T cell receptor beta chains drawn from one sample of a study of blood T cell repertoires in COVID-19. The protocol was immunoSEQ multiplex PCR, while the TCRdb copy is restricted to in-frame clones and leaves out a portion. Of some 160,000 clones detected, around 83% appear once; the ten largest clones hold approximately 19%. Sequencing used peripheral blood. The receptors here all came from a woman between 65 and 79 years old who had recovered from COVID-19. CDR3s include the opening cysteine and the closing phenylalanine or tryptophan. Not all rows give a size; the values are once, few, many and, for expanded clones, a class.

v_gene	abundance	CDR3aa
TRBV11-2	NA	CASIPGQGFTEAFF
TRBV7-2	once	CASSGLPPDTQYF
TRBV14	NA	CASSPGGTDTQYF
TRBV27	NA	CASMGVRGRSYGYTF
TRBV12-3/TRBV12-4	NA	CASTQTDTYGYTF
TRBV30	once	CAWEGGVWTEAFF
TRBV2	NA	CASRTGQGYSEGGYTF
TRBV27	NA	CASSLTGQAQPQHF
TRBV5-6	NA	CASSPQTSGGYEQFF
TRBV14	NA	CASSQSAAGTEAFF
TRBV9	NA	CASSPRGPVSGELFF
TRBV3-1/TRBV3-2	NA	CASSPGLAGTNTGELFF
TRBV9	NA	CASSPGTGGYLQQFF
TRBV7-6	NA	CASSLEGLAGGRSNEQFF
TRBV5-4	NA	CASSFGREGGNEQFF
TRBV5-1	once	CASRGQGGYEQYF
TRBV18	NA	CASSPLFGRTPGGSYEQYF
TRBV5-6	NA	CASSDPDRGSPNYGYTF
TRBV3-1/TRBV3-2	NA	CASSQKGAGELFF
TRBV2	few	CASSGGRGSAQHF
TRBV5-1	NA	CASSFRRGSYNEQFF
TRBV3-1/TRBV3-2	NA	CASSQANTPLHF
TRBV30	NA	CAVSPGRYF
TRBV6-2/TRBV6-3	NA	CASSFTRDRGNGYTF
TRBV25-1	once	CASSESGMGDSVGYTF
TRBV28	NA	CASTPVGATYEQYF
TRBV19	NA	CASTYPGGEQYF
TRBV4-3	NA	CASSHGGHTSGRSDTQYF
TRBV6-6	once	CASSYGRYEQYF
TRBV5-1	NA	CASSSRGFEDGYTF
TRBV23-1	NA	CASSQRRVWEGHSNQPQHF
TRBV7-8	NA	CASSPRTSGGTDTQYF
TRBV10-1	NA	CASSAAGADGYTF
TRBV29-1	NA	CSVWGGREKLFF